This T cell receptor (beta chain) comes out of a study of shared clonotypes between healthy human individuals. For the study at large: CD4 naive cells filled three plates per donor, CD4 memory three, CD8 naive two and CD8 memory one.

The assay ran at deep level. As processed by the authors: With immunoSEQ giving junction-only sequences and no quality scores, filtering differed. The repertoire was sequenced with immunoSEQ multiplex PCR; TCRdb's copy has only in-frame clones and lacks some. V, J and clone size reflect that table, while D and trimming were determined from the DNA. The repertoire has some 800,000 clones, around 93% of them found once; the top ten carry more than 20%. The CDR3 runs 16 residues. Germline V gene sequence: CDR1 WNHNN, CDR2 SYGVQD (reference sequence). V lost 1 base and J lost 2, with 13 bases in between. Naivety among CD8 cells was defined by CD45RO negativity and positive CCR7 selection, thereby excluding terminally differentiated effector memory CD45RA+ cells. Every contributor of samples was a Caucasian grown-up residing in Nashville, Tennessee.

The sequence derives from a man younger than 40 in good health. This rearrangement joins TRBV10-1 to TRBJ2-3; D unresolved. Sequencing input: naive CD8+ T cells sorted from blood. Here the CDR3 DNA reads TGCGCCAGCAGTGAGTTACCCTTCTCCCCCACAGATACGCAGTATTTT. Protein sequence: CASSELPFSPTDTQYF.